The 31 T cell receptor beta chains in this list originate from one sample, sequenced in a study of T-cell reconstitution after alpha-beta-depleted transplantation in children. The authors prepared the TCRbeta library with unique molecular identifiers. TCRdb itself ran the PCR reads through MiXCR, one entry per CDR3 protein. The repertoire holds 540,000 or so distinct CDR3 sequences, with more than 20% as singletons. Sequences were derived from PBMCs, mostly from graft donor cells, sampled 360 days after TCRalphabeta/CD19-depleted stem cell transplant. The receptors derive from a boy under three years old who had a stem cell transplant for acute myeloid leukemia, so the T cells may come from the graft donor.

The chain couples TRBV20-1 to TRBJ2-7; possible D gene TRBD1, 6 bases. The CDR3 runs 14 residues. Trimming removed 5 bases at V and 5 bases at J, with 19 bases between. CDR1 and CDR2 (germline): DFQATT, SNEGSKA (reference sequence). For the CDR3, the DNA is TGCAGTGCTTCCCGGAGCAGGGGTCGGGACGAGCAGTACTTC. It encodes CSASRSRGRDEQYF.

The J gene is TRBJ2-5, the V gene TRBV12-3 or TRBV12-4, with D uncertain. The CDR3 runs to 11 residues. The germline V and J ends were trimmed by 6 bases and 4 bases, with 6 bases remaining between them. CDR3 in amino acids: CASRFLETQYF. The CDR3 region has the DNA TGTGCCAGCAGGTTCCTAGAGACCCAGTACTTC.

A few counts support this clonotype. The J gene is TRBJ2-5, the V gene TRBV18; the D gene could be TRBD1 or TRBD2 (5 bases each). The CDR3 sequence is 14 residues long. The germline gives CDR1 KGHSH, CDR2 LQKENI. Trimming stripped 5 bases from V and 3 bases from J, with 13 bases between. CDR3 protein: CASSGTGTEETQYF. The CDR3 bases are TGTGCCAGCTCAGGCACCGGGACGGAAGAGACCCAGTACTTC. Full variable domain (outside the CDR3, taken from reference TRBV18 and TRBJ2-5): NAGVMQNPRHLVRRRGQEARLRCSPMKGHSHVYWYRQLPEEGLKFMVYLQKENIIDESGMPKERFSAEFPKEGPSILRIQQVVRGDSAAYFCASSGTGTEETQYFGPGTRLLVL.

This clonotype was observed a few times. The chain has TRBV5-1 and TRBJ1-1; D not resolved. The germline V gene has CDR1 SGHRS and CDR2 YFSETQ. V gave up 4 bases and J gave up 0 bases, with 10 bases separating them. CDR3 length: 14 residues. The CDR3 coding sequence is TGCGCCAGCAGCGAAGCCCTTATGAACACTGAAGCTTTCTTT. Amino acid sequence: CASSEALMNTEAFF.

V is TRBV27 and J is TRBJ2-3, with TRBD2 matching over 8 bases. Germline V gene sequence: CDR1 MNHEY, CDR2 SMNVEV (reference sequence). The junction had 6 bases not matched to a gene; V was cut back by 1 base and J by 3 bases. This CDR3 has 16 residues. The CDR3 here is CASSLWQGGGTDTQYF. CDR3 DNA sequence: TGTGCCAGCAGTTTATGGCAGGGCGGGGGGACAGATACGCAGTATTTT.

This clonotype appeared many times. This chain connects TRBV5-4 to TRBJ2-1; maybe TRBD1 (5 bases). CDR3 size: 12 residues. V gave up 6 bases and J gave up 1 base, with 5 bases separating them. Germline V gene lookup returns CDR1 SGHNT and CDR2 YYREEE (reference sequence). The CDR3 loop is CASTGSYNEQFF. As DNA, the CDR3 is TGTGCCAGCACAGGGTCCTACAATGAGCAGTTCTTC.

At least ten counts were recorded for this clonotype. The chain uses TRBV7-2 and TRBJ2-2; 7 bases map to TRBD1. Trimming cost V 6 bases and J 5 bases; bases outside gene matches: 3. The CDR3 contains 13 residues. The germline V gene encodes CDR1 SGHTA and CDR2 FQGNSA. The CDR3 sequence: CASRGQVTGELFF. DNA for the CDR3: TGTGCCAGCAGAGGACAGGTTACCGGGGAGCTGTTTTTT.

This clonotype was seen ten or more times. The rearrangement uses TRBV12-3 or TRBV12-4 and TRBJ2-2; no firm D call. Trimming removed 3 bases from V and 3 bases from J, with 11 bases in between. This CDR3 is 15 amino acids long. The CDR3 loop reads CASSFNLPHTGELFF. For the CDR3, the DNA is TGTGCCAGCAGTTTTAACTTACCCCACACCGGGGAGCTGTTTTTT.

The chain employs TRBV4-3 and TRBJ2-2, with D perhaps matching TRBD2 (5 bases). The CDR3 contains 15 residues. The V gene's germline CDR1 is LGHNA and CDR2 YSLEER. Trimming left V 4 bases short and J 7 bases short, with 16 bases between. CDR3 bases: TGCGCCAGCAGCCTGCCTACGAGAGGGAACGGGGAGCTGTTTTTT. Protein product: CASSLPTRGNGELFF.

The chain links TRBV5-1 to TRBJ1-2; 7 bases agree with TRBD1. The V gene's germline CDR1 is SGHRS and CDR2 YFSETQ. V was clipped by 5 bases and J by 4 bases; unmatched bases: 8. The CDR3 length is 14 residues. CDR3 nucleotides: TGCGCCAGCAGACGCCAACAGGGGTCCTATGGCTACACCTTC. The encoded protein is CASRRQQGSYGYTF. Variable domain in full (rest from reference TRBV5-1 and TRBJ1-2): KAGVTQTPRYLIKTRGQQVTLSCSPISGHRSVSWYQQTPGQGLQFLFEYFSETQRNKGNFPGRFSGRQFSNSRSEMNVSTLELGDSALYLCASRRQQGSYGYTFGSGTRLTVV.

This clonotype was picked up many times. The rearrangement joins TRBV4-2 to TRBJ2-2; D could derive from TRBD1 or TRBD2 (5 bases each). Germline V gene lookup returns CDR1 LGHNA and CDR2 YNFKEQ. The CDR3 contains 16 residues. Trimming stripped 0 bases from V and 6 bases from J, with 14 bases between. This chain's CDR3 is CASSQEVAGTPGELFF. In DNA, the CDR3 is TGTGCCAGCAGCCAAGAGGTAGCTGGGACGCCCGGGGAGCTGTTTTTT.

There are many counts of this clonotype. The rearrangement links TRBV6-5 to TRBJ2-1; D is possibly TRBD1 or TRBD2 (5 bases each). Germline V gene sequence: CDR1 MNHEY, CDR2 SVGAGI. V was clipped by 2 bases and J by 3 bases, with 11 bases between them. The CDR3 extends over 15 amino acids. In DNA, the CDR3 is TGTGCCAGCAGTTACGAGGGGCTGAACTACAATGAGCAGTTCTTC. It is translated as CASSYEGLNYNEQFF.

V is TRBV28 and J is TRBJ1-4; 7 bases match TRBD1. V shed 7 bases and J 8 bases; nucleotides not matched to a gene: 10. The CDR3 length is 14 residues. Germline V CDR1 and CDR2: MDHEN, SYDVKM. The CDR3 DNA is TGTGCCAGCAATTACAGGGGAATGGGAGAAAAACTGTTTTTT. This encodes CASNYRGMGEKLFF.

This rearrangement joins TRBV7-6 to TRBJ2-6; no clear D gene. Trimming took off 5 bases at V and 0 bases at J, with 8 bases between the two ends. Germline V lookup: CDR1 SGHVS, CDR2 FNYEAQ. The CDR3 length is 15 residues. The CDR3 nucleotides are TGTGCCAGCAGCCAATCAGGCTCTGGGGCCAACGTCCTGACTTTC. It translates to CASSQSGSGANVLTF.

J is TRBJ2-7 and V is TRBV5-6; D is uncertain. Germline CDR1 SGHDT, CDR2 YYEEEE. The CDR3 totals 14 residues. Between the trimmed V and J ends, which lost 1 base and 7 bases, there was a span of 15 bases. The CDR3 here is CASSLIGQNLEQYF. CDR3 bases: TGTGCCAGCAGCTTGATAGGGCAGAACCTGGAGCAGTACTTC.

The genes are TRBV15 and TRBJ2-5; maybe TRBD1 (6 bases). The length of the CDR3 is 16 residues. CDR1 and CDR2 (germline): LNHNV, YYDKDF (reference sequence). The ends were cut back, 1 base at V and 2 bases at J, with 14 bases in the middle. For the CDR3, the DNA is TGTGCCACCAGCAGAGGGTTACAGGGAGTGCAAGAGACCCAGTACTTC. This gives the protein CATSRGLQGVQETQYF.

The CDR3 region has the DNA TGCAGTGCTAGAGAGGGCTGGGTTCTGGGGGAGACCCAGTACTTC. This encodes CSAREGWVLGETQYF. This chain connects TRBV20-1 to TRBJ2-5; D gene ambiguous. Germline values: CDR1 DFQATT, CDR2 SNEGSKA (reference sequence). The CDR3 is 15 residues long. The V gene lost 0 bases and the J gene lost 5 bases, with 16 bases spanning the gap.

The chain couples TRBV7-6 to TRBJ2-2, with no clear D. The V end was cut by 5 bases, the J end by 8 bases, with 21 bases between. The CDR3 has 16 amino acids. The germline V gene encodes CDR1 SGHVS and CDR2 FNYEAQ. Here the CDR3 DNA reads TGTGCCAGCAGCGCTCTTACCGGCGCCCAAACGGGGGAGCTGTTTTTT. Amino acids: CASSALTGAQTGELFF.

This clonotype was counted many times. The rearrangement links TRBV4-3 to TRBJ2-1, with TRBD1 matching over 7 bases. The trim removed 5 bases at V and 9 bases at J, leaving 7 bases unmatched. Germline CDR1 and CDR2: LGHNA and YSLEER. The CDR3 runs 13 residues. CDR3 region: CASSVLGDSEQFF. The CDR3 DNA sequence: TGCGCCAGCAGCGTTTTGGGGGACAGTGAGCAGTTCTTC.

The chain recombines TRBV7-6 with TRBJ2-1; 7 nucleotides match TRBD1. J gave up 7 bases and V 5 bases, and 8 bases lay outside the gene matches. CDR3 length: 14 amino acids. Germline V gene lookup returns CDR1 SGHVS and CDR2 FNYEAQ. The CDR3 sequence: CASSPKRQGNEQFF. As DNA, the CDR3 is TGTGCCAGCAGCCCCAAACGACAGGGAAATGAGCAGTTCTTC.

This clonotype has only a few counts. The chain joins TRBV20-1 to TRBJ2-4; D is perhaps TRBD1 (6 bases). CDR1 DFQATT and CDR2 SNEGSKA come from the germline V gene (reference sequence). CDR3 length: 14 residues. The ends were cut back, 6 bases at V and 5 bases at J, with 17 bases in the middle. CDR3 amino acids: CSAYRPGHQNIQYF. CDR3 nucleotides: TGCAGTGCGTATAGACCGGGACACCAAAACATTCAGTACTTC.

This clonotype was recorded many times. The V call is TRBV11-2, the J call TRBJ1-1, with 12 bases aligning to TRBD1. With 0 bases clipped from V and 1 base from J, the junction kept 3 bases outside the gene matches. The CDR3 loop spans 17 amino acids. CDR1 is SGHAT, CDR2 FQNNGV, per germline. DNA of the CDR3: TGTGCCAGCAGCTTAGAGGGGACAGGGGGCCGGAACACTGAAGCTTTCTTT. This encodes CASSLEGTGGRNTEAFF.

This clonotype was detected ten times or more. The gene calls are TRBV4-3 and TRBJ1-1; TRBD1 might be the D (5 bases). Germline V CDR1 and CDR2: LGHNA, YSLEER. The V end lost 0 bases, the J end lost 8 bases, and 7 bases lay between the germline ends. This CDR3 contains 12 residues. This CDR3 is CASSQDGGEAFF. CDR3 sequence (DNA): TGCGCCAGCAGCCAAGATGGGGGGGAAGCTTTCTTT.

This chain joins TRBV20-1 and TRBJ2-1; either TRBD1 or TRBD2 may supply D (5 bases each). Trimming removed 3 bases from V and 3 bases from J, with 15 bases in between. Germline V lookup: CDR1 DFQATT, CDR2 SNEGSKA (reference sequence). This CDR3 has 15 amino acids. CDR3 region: CSASRIGTHYNEQFF. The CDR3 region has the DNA TGCAGTGCTAGTCGAATCGGGACCCACTACAATGAGCAGTTCTTC.

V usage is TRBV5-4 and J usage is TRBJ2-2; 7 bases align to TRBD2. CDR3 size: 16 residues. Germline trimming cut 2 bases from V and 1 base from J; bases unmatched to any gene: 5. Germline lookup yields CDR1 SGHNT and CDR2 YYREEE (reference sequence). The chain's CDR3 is CASSFFTGGNTGELFF. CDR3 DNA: TGTGCCAGCAGCTTTTTTACGGGAGGGAACACCGGGGAGCTGTTTTTT.

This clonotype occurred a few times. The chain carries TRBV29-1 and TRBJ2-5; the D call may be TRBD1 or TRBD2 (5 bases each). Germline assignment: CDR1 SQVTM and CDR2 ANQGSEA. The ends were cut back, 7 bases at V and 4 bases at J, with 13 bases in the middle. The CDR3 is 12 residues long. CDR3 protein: CSAWDRGETQYF. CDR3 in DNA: TGCAGCGCCTGGGACCGGGGAGAGACCCAGTACTTC.

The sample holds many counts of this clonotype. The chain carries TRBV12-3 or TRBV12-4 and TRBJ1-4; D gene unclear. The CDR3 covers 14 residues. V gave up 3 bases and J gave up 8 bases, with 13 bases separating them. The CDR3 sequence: CASSLEAGREKLFF. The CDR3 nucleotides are TGTGCCAGCAGTTTGGAGGCAGGCAGGGAAAAACTGTTTTTT.

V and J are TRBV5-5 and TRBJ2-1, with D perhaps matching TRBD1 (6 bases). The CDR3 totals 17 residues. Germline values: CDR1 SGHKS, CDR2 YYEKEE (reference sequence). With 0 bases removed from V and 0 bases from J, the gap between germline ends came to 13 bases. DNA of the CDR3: TGTGCCAGCAGCTTGGTTGGTCAGGGGACCTCCTACAATGAGCAGTTCTTC. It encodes CASSLVGQGTSYNEQFF.

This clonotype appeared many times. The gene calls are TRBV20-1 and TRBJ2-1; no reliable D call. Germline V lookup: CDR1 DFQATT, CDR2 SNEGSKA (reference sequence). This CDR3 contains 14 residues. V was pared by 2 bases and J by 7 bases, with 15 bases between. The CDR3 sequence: CSARSGETKNEQFF. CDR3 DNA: TGCAGTGCTAGAAGTGGAGAGACCAAAAATGAGCAGTTCTTC.

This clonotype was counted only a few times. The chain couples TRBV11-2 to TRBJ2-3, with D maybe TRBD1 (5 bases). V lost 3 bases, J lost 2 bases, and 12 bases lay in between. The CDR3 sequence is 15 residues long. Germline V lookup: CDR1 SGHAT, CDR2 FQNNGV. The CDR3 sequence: CASSFTSDTTDTQYF. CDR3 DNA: TGTGCCAGCAGCTTCACGTCGGACACCACAGATACGCAGTATTTT. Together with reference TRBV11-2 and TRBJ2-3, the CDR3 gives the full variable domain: EAGVAQSPRYKIIEKRQSVAFWCNPISGHATLYWYQQILGQGPKLLIQFQNNGVVDDSQLPKDRFSAERLKGVDSTLKIQPAKLEDSAVYLCASSFTSDTTDTQYFGPGTRLTVL.

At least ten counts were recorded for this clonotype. CDR3: CASSPFPELVTYEQYV. The CDR3 bases are TGCGCCAGCAGCCCCTTCCCAGAGCTTGTTACCTACGAGCAGTACGTC. The chain links TRBV4-1 to TRBJ2-7; the D is unclear. This CDR3 spans 16 amino acids. From germline, CDR1 is MGHRA and CDR2 YSYEKL. V was cut by 4 bases and J by 2 bases, with 18 bases left in between.